This TCR beta chain was identified in a study of blood T cell repertoires in COVID-19. About the research overall: Nucleic acid was either cDNA or gDNA, and it came from T cells, B-cell-depleted T cells, or PBMCs.

Clinical histories supplied by participants themselves formed the basis of cohort assignment. Original data processing: Reference gene primer amplification in the assay estimated nucleated cell counts. The data were produced by immunoSEQ multiplex PCR, yet TCRdb's version contains in-frame clones alone and is incomplete. V and J calls and clone size are as listed in that table; D and trimming were resolved from the DNA. This table has some 220,000 clones, roughly 80% appearing once. The CDR3 runs 12 residues. Trimming shortened V by 6 bases and J by 7 bases, and 10 bases separated the two germline ends. In germline, CDR1 is MGHDK, CDR2 SYGVNS.

What was sequenced was PBMCs or T cells enriched from blood (not recorded which). The clonotype originates from a woman aged 40 to 50 with acute COVID-19. V and J are TRBV25-1 and TRBJ2-1; D is unclear. CDR3 residues: CASRSKRNEQFF. For the CDR3, the DNA is TGTGCCAGCAGGTCAAAACGGAATGAGCAGTTCTTC.